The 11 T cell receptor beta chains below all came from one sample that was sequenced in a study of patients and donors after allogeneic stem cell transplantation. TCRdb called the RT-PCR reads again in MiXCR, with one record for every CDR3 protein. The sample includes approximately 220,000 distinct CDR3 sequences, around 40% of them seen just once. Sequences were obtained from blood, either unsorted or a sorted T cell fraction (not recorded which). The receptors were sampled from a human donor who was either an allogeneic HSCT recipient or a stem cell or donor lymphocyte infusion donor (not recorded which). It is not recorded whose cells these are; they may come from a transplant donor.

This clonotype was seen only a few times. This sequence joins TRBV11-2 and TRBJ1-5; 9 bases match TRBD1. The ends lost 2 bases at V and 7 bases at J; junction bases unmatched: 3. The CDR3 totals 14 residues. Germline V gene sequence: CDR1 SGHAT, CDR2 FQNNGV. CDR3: CASSLSTGGQPQHF. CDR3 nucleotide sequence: TGTGCCAGCAGCTTATCGACAGGGGGACAGCCCCAGCATTTT.

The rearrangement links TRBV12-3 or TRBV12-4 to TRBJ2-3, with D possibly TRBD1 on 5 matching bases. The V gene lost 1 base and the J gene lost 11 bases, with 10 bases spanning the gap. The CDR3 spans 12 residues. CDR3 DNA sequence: TGTGCCAGCAGTTTAGAGGGGCTATTGCAGTATTTT. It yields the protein CASSLEGLLQYF.

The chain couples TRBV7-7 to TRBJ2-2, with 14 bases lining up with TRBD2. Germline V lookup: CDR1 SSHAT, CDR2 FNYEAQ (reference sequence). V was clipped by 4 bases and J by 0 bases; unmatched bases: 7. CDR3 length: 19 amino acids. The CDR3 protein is CASSSRLAGGPANTGELFF. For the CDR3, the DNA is TGTGCCAGCAGCTCTAGACTAGCGGGGGGGCCGGCGAACACCGGGGAGCTGTTTTTT. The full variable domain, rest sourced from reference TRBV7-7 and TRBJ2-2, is GAGVSQSPRYKVTKRGQDVTLRCDPISSHATLYWYQQALGQGPEFLTYFNYEAQPDKSGLPSDRFSAERPEGSISTLTIQRTEQRDSAMYRCASSSRLAGGPANTGELFFGEGSRLTVL.

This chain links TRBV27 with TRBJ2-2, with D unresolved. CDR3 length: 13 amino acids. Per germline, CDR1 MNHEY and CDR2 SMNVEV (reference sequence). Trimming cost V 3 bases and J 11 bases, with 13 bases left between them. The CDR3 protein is CASSFHGPRELFF. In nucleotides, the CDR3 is TGTGCCAGCAGTTTTCACGGGCCCCGTGAGCTGTTTTTT.

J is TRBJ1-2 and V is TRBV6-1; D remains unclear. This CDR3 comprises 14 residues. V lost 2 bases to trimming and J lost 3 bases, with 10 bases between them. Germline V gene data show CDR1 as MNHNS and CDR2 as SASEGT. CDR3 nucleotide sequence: TGTGCCAGCAGTGAAATCGGAGTGTACTATGGCTACACCTTC. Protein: CASSEIGVYYGYTF.

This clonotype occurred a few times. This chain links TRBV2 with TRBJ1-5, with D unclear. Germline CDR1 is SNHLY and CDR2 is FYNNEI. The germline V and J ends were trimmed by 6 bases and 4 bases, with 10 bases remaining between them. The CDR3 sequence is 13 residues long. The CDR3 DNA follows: TGTGCCAGCAGCCGCGAAGGTAATCAGCCCCAGCATTTT. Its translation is CASSREGNQPQHF.

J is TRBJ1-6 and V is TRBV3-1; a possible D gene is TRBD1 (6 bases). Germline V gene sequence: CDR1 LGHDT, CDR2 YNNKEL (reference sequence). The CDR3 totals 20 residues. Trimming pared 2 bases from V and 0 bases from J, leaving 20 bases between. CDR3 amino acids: CASSQIQSGQPSSYNSPLHF. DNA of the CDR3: TGTGCCAGCAGCCAAATTCAATCCGGACAGCCCAGCTCCTATAATTCACCCCTCCACTTT.

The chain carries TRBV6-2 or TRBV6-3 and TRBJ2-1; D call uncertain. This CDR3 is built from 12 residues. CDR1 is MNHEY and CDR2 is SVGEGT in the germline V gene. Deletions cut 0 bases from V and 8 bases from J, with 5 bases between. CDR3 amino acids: CASSYSSYEQFF. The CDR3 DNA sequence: TGTGCCAGCAGTTACTCTAGCTATGAGCAGTTCTTC.

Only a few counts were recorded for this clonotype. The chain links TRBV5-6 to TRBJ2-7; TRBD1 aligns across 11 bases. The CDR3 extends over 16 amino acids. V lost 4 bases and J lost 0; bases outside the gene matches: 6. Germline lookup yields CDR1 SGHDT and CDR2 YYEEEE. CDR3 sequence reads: CASSPDGTGGSYEQYF. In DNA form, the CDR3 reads TGTGCCAGCAGCCCGGACGGGACAGGGGGCTCCTACGAGCAGTACTTC.

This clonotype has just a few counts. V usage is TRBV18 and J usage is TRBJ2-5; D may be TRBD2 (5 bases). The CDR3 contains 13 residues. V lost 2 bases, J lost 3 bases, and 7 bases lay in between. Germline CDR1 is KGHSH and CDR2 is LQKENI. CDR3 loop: CASSPSREETQYF. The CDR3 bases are TGTGCCAGCTCACCATCGCGGGAAGAGACCCAGTACTTC.

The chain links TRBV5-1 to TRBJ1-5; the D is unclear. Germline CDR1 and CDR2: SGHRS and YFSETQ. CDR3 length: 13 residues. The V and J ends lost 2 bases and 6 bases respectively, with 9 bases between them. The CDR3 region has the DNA TGCGCCAGCAGCTTCGATGTTAGTCAGCCCCAGCATTTT. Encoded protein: CASSFDVSQPQHF. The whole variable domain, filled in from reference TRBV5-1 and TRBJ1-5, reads KAGVTQTPRYLIKTRGQQVTLSCSPISGHRSVSWYQQTPGQGLQFLFEYFSETQRNKGNFPGRFSGRQFSNSRSEMNVSTLELGDSALYLCASSFDVSQPQHFGDGTRLSIL.